This T cell receptor (beta chain) was sequenced in a study of T cells in Graves' hyperthyroidism and ophthalmopathy. Study-level background: Staff took peripheral blood when the initial diagnosis was made, before any treatment began.

Authors of the study amplified TCR beta CDR3 regions from RNA transcripts. The TCR CDR3 first-round RT-PCR relied on the HTBI primer set. TCRdb itself ran the multiplex PCR reads through MiXCR, one entry per CDR3 protein. The data contain hundreds of thousands of distinct CDR3 sequences, around 16% of them seen just once; the ten biggest clones take up around 30%. Only a few counts were recorded for this clonotype. A read error may produce the germline difference seen at one junction end. CDR1 is DFQATT and CDR2 is SNEGSKA in the germline V gene (reference sequence). This CDR3 is built from 15 residues. Extraction of PBMCs used roughly 9.6 ml of fresh peripheral blood.

The sample consisted of blood. The gene calls are TRBV20-1 and TRBJ2-7, with TRBD2 matching 7 bases. The TCR originated in a woman younger than 35 with Graves' hyperthyroidism that later progressed to Graves' ophthalmopathy. The CDR3: CSASEIGLVSDEQYF. Here the CDR3 DNA reads TGCAGTGCTAGTGAAATAGGACTAGTCTCCGACGAGCAGTACTTC.